What follows are 32 T cell receptor beta chains derived from one specimen sequenced in a study of technical replicates of blood from several donors. The protocol was immunoSEQ multiplex PCR, while the TCRdb copy is restricted to in-frame clones and leaves out a portion. The sample has 74,000 or so clones; about 97% are singletons. The sequenced sample was T cells isolated from PBMCs. These TCRs come from a human donor in good health.

The rearrangement links TRBV7-3 to TRBJ2-3; TRBD2 matches at 8 bases. The germline V gene has CDR1 SGHTA and CDR2 FQGTGA. The CDR3 length is 15 residues. With 1 base clipped from V and 2 bases from J, the junction kept 2 bases outside the gene matches. CDR3 sequence (DNA): TGTGCCAGCAGCTTAATCGGGGGGGACACAGATACGCAGTATTTT. It encodes CASSLIGGDTDTQYF.

This chain joins TRBV6-5 and TRBJ1-4; 8 bases fit TRBD1. Germline V gives CDR1 MNHEY, CDR2 SVGAGI. The CDR3 is 14 residues long. V lost 0 bases and J lost 10; bases outside the gene matches: 4. CDR3 sequence reads: CASSYSEQGGKLFF. The DNA of the CDR3 is TGTGCCAGCAGTTACTCGGAACAGGGGGGAAAACTGTTTTTT.

This clone was picked up one time. The chain joins TRBV27 to TRBJ2-3; TRBD2 agrees at 12 bases. J lost 2 bases, V lost 5 bases, and 11 bases had no gene match. Germline V gene data show CDR1 as MNHEY and CDR2 as SMNVEV (reference sequence). The CDR3 covers 18 residues. For the CDR3, the DNA is TGTGCCAGCAGTCAGACTAGCGGGAGCCTGGTCCTCACAGATACGCAGTATTTT. Translated, it gives CASSQTSGSLVLTDTQYF.

The chain has TRBV7-9 and TRBJ1-2, with unresolved D. V was shortened by 2 bases and J by 3 bases, with 13 bases between the two germline ends. The CDR3 is made up of 15 amino acids. Germline V gives CDR1 SEHNR, CDR2 FQNEAQ (reference sequence). The CDR3 is CASSLLRVADYGYTF. The CDR3 DNA is TGTGCCAGCAGCTTACTACGAGTGGCGGACTATGGCTACACCTTC.

The chain employs TRBV6-1 and TRBJ2-1, with 9 nucleotides matching TRBD1. V trimming: 0 bases; J trimming: 4 bases; junction bases outside the gene matches: 7. Germline V gene data show CDR1 as MNHNS and CDR2 as SASEGT. This CDR3 has 17 residues. In nucleotides, the CDR3 is TGTGCCAGCAGTGAAGCCTTCCGGGACAGGGCTTACAATGAGCAGTTCTTC. This sequence encodes CASSEAFRDRAYNEQFF.

The rearrangement uses TRBV10-3 and TRBJ2-1, with 10 bases fitting TRBD2. The CDR3 runs to 16 residues. Germline V lookup: CDR1 ENHRY, CDR2 SYGVKD. The V gene end was trimmed by 0 bases and the J gene end by 9 bases; junction bases not matched to a gene: 8. The CDR3 loop is CAISESGAGGPLEQFF. The CDR3 DNA follows: TGTGCCATCAGTGAGTCGGGAGCGGGGGGGCCCCTTGAGCAGTTCTTC.

The rearrangement links TRBV7-9 to TRBJ1-1; 7 bases fit TRBD1. The CDR3 is 15 residues long. Germline assignment: CDR1 SEHNR and CDR2 FQNEAQ (reference sequence). V was clipped by 6 bases and J by 4 bases; unmatched bases: 11. The CDR3 protein is CASRSGTEKSTEAFF. The DNA of the CDR3 is TGTGCCAGCAGGTCCGGGACAGAAAAGTCCACTGAAGCTTTCTTT.

The gene calls are TRBV5-1 and TRBJ1-1; D unresolved. The germline V gene encodes CDR1 SGHRS and CDR2 YFSETQ. V was cut by 2 bases and J by 2 bases, with 19 bases left in between. There are 17 residues in the CDR3. This CDR3 is CASSFSNSQSANTEAFF. The CDR3 DNA is TGCGCCAGCAGCTTTAGTAACAGCCAGTCGGCAAACACTGAAGCTTTCTTT.

V gene TRBV6-5 combines with J gene TRBJ1-2; 7 bases fit TRBD1. CDR3 size: 14 residues. The J segment lost 4 bases and the V segment lost 5 bases, leaving 7 bases of the junction unmatched. Germline V lookup: CDR1 MNHEY, CDR2 SVGAGI. CDR3 nucleotide sequence: TGTGCCAGCAGTAGCCGGGACAGAACCTATGGCTACACCTTC. Translating it yields CASSSRDRTYGYTF.

This chain's CDR3 is CASSQDKGLIGTEAFF. DNA for the CDR3: TGTGCCAGCAGCCAAGATAAGGGGTTGATTGGCACTGAAGCTTTCTTT. The V gene is TRBV14, the J gene TRBJ1-1; TRBD1 might be the D (5 bases). The CDR3 runs to 16 residues. V was cut by 0 bases and J by 4 bases, with 15 bases left in between. Looked up from germline, CDR1 is SGHDN and CDR2 is FVKESK.

The chain employs TRBV7-9 and TRBJ2-1; 7 nucleotides align to TRBD2. The junction had 10 bases not matched to a gene; V was cut back by 5 bases and J by 3 bases. The CDR3 loop spans 16 amino acids. Germline-derived CDR1 and CDR2 are SEHNR and FQNEAQ (reference sequence). CDR3 DNA: TGTGCCAGCAGCGCCATAGCGGGCAGAGACTACAATGAGCAGTTCTTC. This encodes CASSAIAGRDYNEQFF.

This clone showed up just once. This rearrangement joins TRBV11-3 to TRBJ2-3; the match to TRBD2 covers 12 bases. CDR1 is SGHNT, CDR2 YENEEA, per germline. The CDR3 has 16 residues. V trimming: 5 bases; J trimming: 5 bases; junction bases outside the gene matches: 8. CDR3: CASSGWTSGVKDTQYF. Here the CDR3 DNA reads TGTGCCAGCAGCGGGTGGACTAGCGGGGTCAAAGATACGCAGTATTTT.

The chain links TRBV5-1 to TRBJ2-1; the match to TRBD2 covers 9 bases. CDR1 SGHRS and CDR2 YFSETQ come from the germline V gene. The trim removed 3 bases at V and 7 bases at J, leaving 11 bases unmatched. This CDR3 comprises 16 residues. The CDR3 is CASSSARLAGWNEQFF. The CDR3 nucleotides are TGCGCCAGCAGCTCGGCGCGGCTAGCGGGGTGGAATGAGCAGTTCTTC. Variable domain in full (rest from reference TRBV5-1 and TRBJ2-1): KAGVTQTPRYLIKTRGQQVTLSCSPISGHRSVSWYQQTPGQGLQFLFEYFSETQRNKGNFPGRFSGRQFSNSRSEMNVSTLELGDSALYLCASSSARLAGWNEQFFGPGTRLTVL.

The chain employs TRBV7-9 and TRBJ2-1; 8 bases are a match to TRBD2. J gave up 8 bases and V 3 bases, and 9 bases lay outside the gene matches. The CDR3 sequence is 15 residues long. Germline V gene data show CDR1 as SEHNR and CDR2 as FQNEAQ (reference sequence). CDR3: CASSFHGGRQDEQFF. In nucleotides, the CDR3 is TGTGCCAGCAGCTTCCATGGCGGGAGGCAAGATGAGCAGTTCTTC.

This chain joins TRBV10-3 and TRBJ2-5, with D unresolved. Germline-derived CDR1 and CDR2 are ENHRY and SYGVKD. The CDR3 has 15 amino acids. V was trimmed by 4 bases and J by 0 bases, leaving 12 bases between them. The CDR3 here is CAISVQALYQETQYF. DNA for the CDR3: TGTGCCATCAGTGTTCAGGCCCTGTACCAAGAGACCCAGTACTTC.

This chain joins TRBV19 and TRBJ2-3, with TRBD2 identical over 9 bases. The germline V gene encodes CDR1 LNHDA and CDR2 SQIVND (reference sequence). Trimming at V came to 7 bases and at J to 0 bases, leaving 2 bases not matched to a gene. The CDR3 sequence is 14 residues long. The CDR3 nucleotides read TGTGCCAGTACTAGCGGGACGAGCACAGATACGCAGTATTTT. Protein: CASTSGTSTDTQYF.

V is TRBV30 and J is TRBJ2-7, with no clear D. The V end was cut by 0 bases, the J end by 3 bases, with 6 bases between. Germline lookup yields CDR1 GTSNPN and CDR2 SVGIG (reference sequence). The CDR3 is 12 residues long. CDR3 bases: TGTGCCTGGAGTGTACGAGGCTACGAGCAGTACTTC. The encoded protein is CAWSVRGYEQYF.

The rearrangement links TRBV7-2 to TRBJ2-7; D is perhaps TRBD1 (6 bases). Trimming pared 5 bases from V and 3 bases from J, leaving 14 bases between. Germline CDR1 reads SGHTA; CDR2 reads FQGNSA. This CDR3 has 14 amino acids. CDR3 sequence: CASSRDRNNYEQYF. DNA for the CDR3: TGTGCCAGCAGCCGCGACAGGAATAACTACGAGCAGTACTTC.

The genes are TRBV7-6 and TRBJ2-5; 7 nucleotides agree with TRBD1. Looked up from germline, CDR1 is SGHVS and CDR2 is FNYEAQ. Trimming cost V 3 bases and J 5 bases; bases outside gene matches: 9. This CDR3 contains 15 residues. CDR3 DNA sequence: TGTGCCAGCAGCTTGGGACAGACACTCGGGGAGACCCAGTACTTC. Its protein product is CASSLGQTLGETQYF.

The V call is TRBV6-5, the J call TRBJ1-2, with a tentative D call TRBD1 (6 bases). Germline CDR1 MNHEY, CDR2 SVGAGI. Trimming cost V 2 bases and J 4 bases, with 11 bases left between them. The CDR3 runs to 14 residues. CDR3 protein: CASSYTGTFYGYTF. The CDR3 DNA sequence: TGTGCCAGCAGTTACACAGGGACCTTCTATGGCTACACCTTC.

This sequence joins TRBV2 and TRBJ2-2, with D uncertain. V was pared by 7 bases and J by 5 bases, with 11 bases between. The CDR3 runs to 13 residues. Germline assignment: CDR1 SNHLY and CDR2 FYNNEI. The DNA of the CDR3 is TGTGCCAGCAAACCGGAGCCAACCGGGGAGCTGTTTTTT. It specifies CASKPEPTGELFF.

This clone was counted once. The rearrangement links TRBV6-1 to TRBJ2-7; TRBD2 matches 7 bases. J was trimmed by 0 bases and V by 10 bases; bases with no gene match: 9. CDR1 is MNHNS, CDR2 SASEGT, per germline. The CDR3 has 14 amino acids. In DNA, the CDR3 is TGTGCCATCGGTAGTTGGGGGGGCTCCTACGAGCAGTACTTC. It is translated as CAIGSWGGSYEQYF.

In its sample, this clone was seen once. The rearrangement uses TRBV11-2 and TRBJ2-5; a possible D gene is TRBD1 (6 bases). CDR3 length: 16 residues. The V gene lost 2 bases and the J gene lost 5 bases, with 18 bases spanning the gap. In germline, CDR1 is SGHAT, CDR2 FQNNGV. CDR3 coding DNA: TGTGCCAGCAGCTTATTCCTGCAGGGGATGTGGGAGACCCAGTACTTC. Its protein is CASSLFLQGMWETQYF.

This chain uses TRBV27 with TRBJ1-1, with D tentatively TRBD1 (5 bases). The germline V gene encodes CDR1 MNHEY and CDR2 SMNVEV (reference sequence). The CDR3 extends over 13 amino acids. V was pared by 3 bases and J by 5 bases, with 10 bases between. The CDR3 sequence: CASSFLKGTEAFF. The CDR3 DNA reads TGTGCCAGCAGTTTCTTAAAGGGGACTGAAGCTTTCTTT.

This chain uses TRBV2 with TRBJ1-5; D remains ambiguous. The V end lost 4 bases, the J end lost 2 bases, and 9 bases lay between the germline ends. This CDR3 region has 14 residues. Germline CDR1 and CDR2: SNHLY and FYNNEI. The CDR3 reads CASSVYVGNQPQHF. CDR3 nucleotide sequence: TGTGCCAGCAGTGTGTACGTAGGCAATCAGCCCCAGCATTTT.

The chain recombines TRBV5-4 with TRBJ1-3; tentatively, D is TRBD1 (5 bases). Germline-derived CDR1 and CDR2 are SGHNT and YYREEE (reference sequence). Between the trimmed V and J ends, which lost 3 bases and 4 bases, there was a span of 17 bases. CDR3 length: 16 amino acids. This CDR3 reads CASSSYTGVEGNTIYF. The DNA of the CDR3 is TGTGCCAGCAGCTCATATACAGGAGTAGAAGGAAACACCATATATTTT.

The CDR3 nucleotides read TGTGCCAGCAGGCTCAGGGGACGAGGGGAAAAACTGTTTTTT. This gives the protein CASRLRGRGEKLFF. The V and J genes are TRBV2 and TRBJ1-4; possible D gene TRBD1, 6 bases. The V gene's germline CDR1 is SNHLY and CDR2 FYNNEI. V lost 6 bases and J lost 8, with 16 bases in between. The CDR3 has 14 residues.

The chain employs TRBV6-5 and TRBJ2-7; D possibly corresponds to TRBD2 (6 bases). CDR1 MNHEY and CDR2 SVGAGI come from the germline V gene. The ends were cut back, 4 bases at V and 0 bases at J, with 16 bases in the middle. The CDR3 contains 16 residues. The CDR3 here is CASSLYSAGTSYEQYF. The CDR3 nucleotides are TGTGCCAGCAGTTTGTACTCGGCGGGGACCTCCTACGAGCAGTACTTC.

CDR3 region: CASSLVAAVNEQFF. The CDR3 coding sequence is TGTGCCAGCAGCTTGGTAGCGGCCGTAAATGAGCAGTTCTTC. The chain employs TRBV5-4 and TRBJ2-1; possible D gene TRBD2, 6 bases. The V end lost 0 bases, the J end lost 7 bases, and 11 bases lay between the germline ends. The CDR3 spans 14 residues. Germline V gives CDR1 SGHNT, CDR2 YYREEE (reference sequence).

V gene TRBV2 combines with J gene TRBJ1-2; tentative D call: TRBD1 (6 bases). V gave up 7 bases and J gave up 4 bases, with 13 bases separating them. Germline-derived CDR1 and CDR2 are SNHLY and FYNNEI. This CDR3 is built from 13 residues. The CDR3 DNA is TGTGCCAGCATCCCGACAGGAGTCTATGGCTACACCTTC. This encodes CASIPTGVYGYTF.

This chain links TRBV28 with TRBJ1-2, with TRBD1 matching over 7 bases. The CDR3 is made up of 13 amino acids. V shed 6 bases and J 2 bases; nucleotides not matched to a gene: 3. Germline values: CDR1 MDHEN, CDR2 SYDVKM. This CDR3 reads CASSLGQNYGYTF. For the CDR3, the DNA is TGTGCCAGCAGCCTGGGACAGAACTATGGCTACACCTTC.

The chain has TRBV15 and TRBJ2-7, with 8 bases identical to TRBD2. Germline V gene lookup returns CDR1 LNHNV and CDR2 YYDKDF (reference sequence). With V trimmed by 8 bases and J by 5 bases, 11 bases remained unmatched. This CDR3 comprises 14 residues. The CDR3 loop is CATQRGGLVNEQYF. CDR3 nucleotide sequence: TGTGCCACCCAGAGAGGGGGACTAGTGAACGAGCAGTACTTC.